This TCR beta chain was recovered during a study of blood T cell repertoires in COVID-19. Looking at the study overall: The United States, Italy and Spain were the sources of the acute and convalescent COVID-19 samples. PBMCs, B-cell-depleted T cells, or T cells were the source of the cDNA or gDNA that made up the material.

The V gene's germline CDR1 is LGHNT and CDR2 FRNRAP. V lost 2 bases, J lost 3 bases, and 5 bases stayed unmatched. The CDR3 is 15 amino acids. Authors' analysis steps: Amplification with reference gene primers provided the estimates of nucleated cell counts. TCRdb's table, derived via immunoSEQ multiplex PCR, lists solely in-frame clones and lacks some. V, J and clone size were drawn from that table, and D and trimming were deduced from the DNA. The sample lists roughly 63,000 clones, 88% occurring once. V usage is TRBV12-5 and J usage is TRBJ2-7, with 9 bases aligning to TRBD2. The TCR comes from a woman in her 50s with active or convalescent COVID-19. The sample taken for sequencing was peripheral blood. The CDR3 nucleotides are TGTGCTAGTGGTTTGAGGCGGGAGGGCGGCTACGAGCAGTACTTC. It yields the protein CASGLRREGGYEQYF.